The rows below give T cell receptor beta chains drawn from one sample of a study of blood T cell repertoires in COVID-19. The data were produced by immunoSEQ multiplex PCR, yet TCRdb's version contains in-frame clones alone and is incomplete. Of almost 200,000 clones in the sample, around four fifths were seen once. The sequenced material came from peripheral blood. All receptors come from a man in his 60s with COVID-19, enrolled during active disease. The CDR3 runs from the conserved cysteine through the conserved F or W. The order of the fields is V gene, J gene, D gene, clone size, CDR3 protein, CDR3 DNA. A D gene is named only where the DNA matches it firmly. Size values are once, few and many counts, or a class for expanded clones, and some rows have none.

TRBV12-3/TRBV12-4	TRBJ1-1	.	.	CASSRGGRTEAFF	TGTGCCAGCAGCCGAGGAGGACGCACTGAAGCTTTCTTT
TRBV9	TRBJ2-7	TRBD2	.	CASSVAGGFYEQYF	TGTGCCAGCAGCGTAGCCGGGGGGTTCTACGAGCAGTACTTC
TRBV25-1	TRBJ2-7	TRBD1	.	CATATRDRSYEQYF	TGTGCCACTGCAACCCGGGACAGATCCTACGAGCAGTACTTC
TRBV12-5	TRBJ2-7	TRBD1	once	CASGLARGNSYEQYF	TGTGCTAGTGGTTTGGCCAGGGGGAACTCCTACGAGCAGTACTTC
TRBV7-7	TRBJ2-6	TRBD1	.	CAIQGGREISGANVLTF	TGTGCCATCCAAGGGGGCAGGGAAATCTCTGGGGCCAACGTCCTGACTTTC
TRBV14	TRBJ2-7	TRBD2	.	CASSQGTSGSWYEQYF	TGTGCCAGCAGCCAGGGAACTAGCGGGAGTTGGTACGAGCAGTACTTC
TRBV19	TRBJ2-1	.	.	CASSPRGYNEQFF	TGTGCCAGTAGCCCTCGGGGGTACAATGAGCAGTTCTTC
TRBV5-1	TRBJ1-6	.	.	CASSLEGAGGYSPLHF	TGCGCCAGCAGCTTGGAGGGTGCGGGGGGCTATTCACCCCTCCACTTT
TRBV4-2	TRBJ1-2	.	.	CASSQRGTNYGYTF	TGTGCCAGCAGCCAAAGGGGGACTAACTATGGCTACACCTTC
TRBV3-1/TRBV3-2	TRBJ2-1	TRBD2	few	CASSRQTSGRAEQFF	TGTGCCAGCAGCCGACAGACTAGCGGGAGGGCGGAGCAGTTCTTC
TRBV28	TRBJ1-5	TRBD1	once	CASSFLDRGNQPQHF	TGTGCCAGCAGTTTCTTGGACAGGGGGAATCAGCCCCAGCATTTT
TRBV5-1	TRBJ2-5	.	.	CASSTTQETQYF	TGCGCCAGCAGCACAACCCAAGAGACCCAGTACTTC
TRBV19	TRBJ2-5	TRBD2	once	CASSTGGLAGRETQYF	TGTGCCAGTAGTACCGGGGGACTAGCGGGACGAGAGACCCAGTACTTC
TRBV7-9	TRBJ1-3	.	.	CASSPRGGTPGSGNTIYF	TGTGCCAGCAGCCCGAGGGGGGGCACCCCGGGCTCTGGAAACACCATATATTTT
TRBV7-9	TRBJ2-7	.	.	CASSLPPGQVEQYF	TGTGCCAGCAGCTTACCACCGGGACAAGTCGAGCAGTACTTC
TRBV3-1/TRBV3-2	TRBJ2-2	.	.	CACTGTGELFF	TGTGCCTGTACAGGGACCGGGGAGCTGTTTTTT
TRBV18	TRBJ1-6	TRBD1	.	CASSPSPTGTYNSPLHF	TGTGCCAGCTCACCAAGCCCGACAGGGACTTATAATTCACCCCTCCACTTT
TRBV19	TRBJ1-5	TRBD1	.	CASSTTGEDQPQHF	TGTGCCAGTAGTACCACAGGGGAGGATCAGCCCCAGCATTTT
TRBV27	TRBJ2-7	.	once	CASNQQGSYEQYF	TGTGCCAGCAATCAACAGGGTTCCTACGAGCAGTACTTC
TRBV5-6	TRBJ1-3	.	.	CASSLDRQRGNTIYF	TGTGCCAGCAGCTTGGACAGACAGAGGGGAAACACCATATATTTT
TRBV2	TRBJ1-2	.	.	CASKGENYGYTF	TGTGCCAGCAAAGGAGAGAACTATGGCTACACCTTC
TRBV12-3/TRBV12-4	TRBJ1-3	.	.	CASSTRNTIYF	TGTGCCAGCAGCACTAGAAACACCATATATTTT
TRBV7-2	TRBJ2-2	.	once	CASSPRQASTGELFF	TGTGCCAGCAGCCCCCGACAGGCGTCCACCGGGGAGCTGTTTTTT
TRBV28	TRBJ2-2	TRBD1	.	CASSRGRGGFYTGELFF	TGTGCCAGCAGTCGAGGGAGAGGGGGCTTCTATACCGGGGAGCTGTTTTTT
TRBV4-1	TRBJ2-1	TRBD1	once	CASSQERTGGNEQFF	TGCGCCAGCAGCCAAGAAAGGACAGGGGGCAATGAGCAGTTCTTC
TRBV4-3	TRBJ2-7	.	.	CASSQGGSNYEQYF	TGCGCCAGCAGCCAAGGGGGCTCGAACTACGAGCAGTACTTC
TRBV19	TRBJ2-5	.	.	CASSMRGRAQETQYF	TGTGCCAGTAGTATGAGGGGGAGGGCCCAGGAGACCCAGTACTTC
TRBV19	TRBJ1-1	TRBD1	.	CASRPDRVMNTEAFF	TGTGCCAGTAGGCCGGACAGGGTAATGAACACTGAAGCTTTCTTT
TRBV5-5	TRBJ2-2	TRBD1	.	CASRRPGQGAGELFF	TGTGCCAGCAGGCGTCCGGGACAGGGTGCCGGGGAGCTGTTTTTT
TRBV5-1	TRBJ2-1	TRBD1	.	CASSRDRGLSNEQFF	TGCGCCAGCAGTAGGGACAGGGGCCTATCGAATGAGCAGTTCTTC
TRBV6-5	TRBJ2-3	.	.	CASRGLGASDTQYF	TGTGCCAGCAGGGGCCTGGGAGCGTCAGATACGCAGTATTTT
TRBV6-6	TRBJ2-7	TRBD2	.	CASSYSAGGLPYEQYF	TGTGCCAGCAGTTACTCGGCGGGAGGGCTACCCTACGAGCAGTACTTC
TRBV18	TRBJ2-1	TRBD2	.	CASCRLAGAYEQFF	TGTGCCAGCTGCCGACTAGCGGGAGCGTATGAGCAGTTCTTC
TRBV28	TRBJ1-1	TRBD1	.	CAIASPGTGGPHGTEAFF	TGTGCCATCGCCTCGCCCGGGACAGGGGGCCCCCACGGCACTGAAGCTTTCTTT
TRBV2	TRBJ1-2	.	.	CASSLQNYGYTF	TGTGCCAGCAGCTTACAGAACTATGGCTACACCTTC
TRBV15	TRBJ1-2	.	.	CATSRDLGLVQDGYTF	TGTGCCACCAGCAGAGATTTGGGGCTCGTGCAGGATGGCTACACCTTC
TRBV7-9	TRBJ1-4	TRBD1	.	CASSLRQGIVEKLFF	TGTGCCAGCAGCCTCAGACAGGGGATAGTTGAAAAACTGTTTTTT
TRBV29-1	TRBJ2-3	.	.	CSETGMGTDTQYF	TGCAGCGAGACCGGGATGGGGACAGATACGCAGTATTTT
TRBV19	TRBJ1-5	.	.	CASRTGYQPQHF	TGTGCCAGTCGAACAGGCTATCAGCCCCAGCATTTT
TRBV10-2	TRBJ2-1	.	.	CASSTTYNEQFF	TGCGCCAGCAGTACTACATACAATGAGCAGTTCTTC
TRBV2	TRBJ1-4	.	.	CASSGQAQMGEKLFF	TGTGCCAGCAGTGGACAGGCCCAAATGGGTGAAAAACTGTTTTTT
TRBV5-1	TRBJ2-4	TRBD1	.	CASSPRDRDGNIQYF	TGCGCCAGCAGCCCCCGGGACAGGGACGGAAACATTCAGTACTTC
TRBV28	TRBJ1-5	.	once	CASSYRQAMGNQPQHF	TGTGCCAGCAGTTACCGACAGGCCATGGGCAATCAGCCCCAGCATTTT
TRBV25-1	TRBJ2-1	.	many	CASSEFRQGGNEQFF	TGTGCCAGCAGTGAGTTCCGGCAGGGGGGCAATGAGCAGTTCTTC
TRBV19	TRBJ2-1	.	.	CASSMGRGISYNEQFF	TGTGCCAGTAGTATGGGCCGGGGTATCTCCTACAATGAGCAGTTCTTC
TRBV28	TRBJ1-5	.	few	CASSSPPGDQPQHF	TGTGCCAGCAGTTCCCCCCCCGGGGATCAGCCCCAGCATTTT
TRBV6-5	TRBJ1-6	.	.	CASGGGAYNSPLHF	TGTGCCAGCGGGGGGGGCGCCTATAATTCACCCCTCCACTTT
TRBV3-1/TRBV3-2	TRBJ1-6	.	once	CASSQDSTGLNSPLHF	TGTGCCAGCAGCCAAGATTCTACAGGGCTGAATTCACCCCTCCACTTT
TRBV19	TRBJ1-3	.	.	CASRGDRISGNTIYF	TGTGCCAGTAGGGGCGACAGGATCTCTGGAAACACCATATATTTT
TRBV9	TRBJ2-3	TRBD1	.	CASSVDSRGTGDTQYF	TGTGCCAGCAGTGTGGATAGCAGGGGGACGGGGGATACGCAGTATTTT
TRBV6-4	TRBJ2-7	.	.	CASSVEAEGEQYF	TGTGCCAGCAGCGTAGAAGCAGAGGGCGAGCAGTACTTC
TRBV18	TRBJ2-2	.	.	CASSPYRPNTGELFF	TGTGCCAGCTCACCGTACAGGCCGAACACCGGGGAGCTGTTTTTT
TRBV27	TRBJ2-2	.	.	CASSLYTNTGELFF	TGTGCCAGCAGCCTGTATACGAACACCGGGGAGCTGTTTTTT
TRBV7-8	TRBJ1-6	.	.	CASSLAGQGYHSPLHF	TGTGCCAGCAGCTTAGCAGGGCAGGGGTATCATTCACCCCTCCACTTT
TRBV5-4	TRBJ1-1	TRBD1	.	CASSYRDRYTEAFF	TGTGCCAGCAGCTACCGGGACAGGTACACTGAAGCTTTCTTT